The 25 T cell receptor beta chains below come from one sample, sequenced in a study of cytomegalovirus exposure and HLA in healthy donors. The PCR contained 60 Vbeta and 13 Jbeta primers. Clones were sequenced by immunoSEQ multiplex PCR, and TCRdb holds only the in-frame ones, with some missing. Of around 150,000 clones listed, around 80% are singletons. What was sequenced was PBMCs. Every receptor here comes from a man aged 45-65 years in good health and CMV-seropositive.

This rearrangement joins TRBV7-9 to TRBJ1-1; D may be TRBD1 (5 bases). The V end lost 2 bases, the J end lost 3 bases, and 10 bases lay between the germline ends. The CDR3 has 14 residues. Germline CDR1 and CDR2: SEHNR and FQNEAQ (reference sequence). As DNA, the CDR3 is TGTGCCAGCAGCTTACCCAGGGATGACACTGAAGCTTTCTTT. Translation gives CASSLPRDDTEAFF.

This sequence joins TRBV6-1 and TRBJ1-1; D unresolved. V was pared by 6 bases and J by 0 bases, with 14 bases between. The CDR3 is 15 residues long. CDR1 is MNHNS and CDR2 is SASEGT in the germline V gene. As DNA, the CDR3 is TGTGCCAGCAGAAAGGAGAGAACCGTGAACACTGAAGCTTTCTTT. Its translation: CASRKERTVNTEAFF.

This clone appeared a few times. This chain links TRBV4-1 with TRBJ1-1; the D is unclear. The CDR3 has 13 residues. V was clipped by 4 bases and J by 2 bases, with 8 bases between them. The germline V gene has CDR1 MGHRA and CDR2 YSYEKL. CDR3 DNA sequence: TGCGCCAGCAGCCTTGGGCCTAACACTGAAGCTTTCTTT. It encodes CASSLGPNTEAFF.

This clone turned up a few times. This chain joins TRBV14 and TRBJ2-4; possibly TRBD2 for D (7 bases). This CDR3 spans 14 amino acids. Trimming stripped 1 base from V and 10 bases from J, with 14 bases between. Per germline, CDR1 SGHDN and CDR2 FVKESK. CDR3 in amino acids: CASSQVGGAGIQYF. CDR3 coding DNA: TGTGCCAGCAGCCAAGTGGGGGGGGCCGGGATTCAGTACTTC.

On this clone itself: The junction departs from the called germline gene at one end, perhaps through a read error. The chain's CDR3 is CASSPSSGNLEVNTEAFF. As DNA, the CDR3 is TGTGCTAGCAGCCCTAGTTCGGGGAATCTTGAAGTGAACACTGAAGCTTTCTTT. The chain carries TRBV7-7 and TRBJ1-1; D gene uncertain. The CDR3 runs to 18 residues. Per the germline V gene, CDR1 is SSHAT and CDR2 is FNYEAQ (reference sequence).

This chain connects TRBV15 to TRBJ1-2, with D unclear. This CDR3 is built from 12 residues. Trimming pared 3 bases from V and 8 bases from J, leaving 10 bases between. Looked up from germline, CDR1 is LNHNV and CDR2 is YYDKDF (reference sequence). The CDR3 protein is CATSSLGVGYTF. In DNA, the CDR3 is TGTGCCACCAGCAGCCTAGGAGTCGGCTACACCTTC.

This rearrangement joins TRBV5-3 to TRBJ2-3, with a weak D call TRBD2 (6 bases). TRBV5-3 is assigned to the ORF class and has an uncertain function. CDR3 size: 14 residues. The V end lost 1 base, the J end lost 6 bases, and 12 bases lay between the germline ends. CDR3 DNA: TGTGCCAGAAGCTTGAATAGCGGCGGTGATACGCAGTATTTT. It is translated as CARSLNSGGDTQYF.

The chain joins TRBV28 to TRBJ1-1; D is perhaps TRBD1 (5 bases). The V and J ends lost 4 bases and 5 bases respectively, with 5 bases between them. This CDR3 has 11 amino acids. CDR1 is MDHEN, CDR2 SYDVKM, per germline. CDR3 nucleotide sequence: TGTGCCAGCAGTTCAGGGACTGAAGCTTTCTTT. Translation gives CASSSGTEAFF. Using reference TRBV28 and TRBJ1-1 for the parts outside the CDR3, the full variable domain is DVKVTQSSRYLVKRTGEKVFLECVQDMDHENMFWYRQDPGLGLRLIYFSYDVKMKEKGDIPEGYSVSREKKERFSLILESASTNQTSMYLCASSSGTEAFFGQGTRLTVV.

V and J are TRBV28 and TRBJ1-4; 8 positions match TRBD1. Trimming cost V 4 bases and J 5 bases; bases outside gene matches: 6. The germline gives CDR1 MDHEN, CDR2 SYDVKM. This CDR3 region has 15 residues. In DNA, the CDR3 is TGTGCCAGCAGTTCCGACAGGGGAACGAATGAAAAACTGTTTTTT. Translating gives CASSSDRGTNEKLFF.

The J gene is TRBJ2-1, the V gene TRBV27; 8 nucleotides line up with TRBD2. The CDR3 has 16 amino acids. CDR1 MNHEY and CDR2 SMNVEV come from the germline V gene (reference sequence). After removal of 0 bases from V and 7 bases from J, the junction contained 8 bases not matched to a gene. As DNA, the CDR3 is TGTGCCAGCAGTTTATCGAGGCTAGCGGGTAGAAATGAGCAGTTCTTC. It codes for CASSLSRLAGRNEQFF.

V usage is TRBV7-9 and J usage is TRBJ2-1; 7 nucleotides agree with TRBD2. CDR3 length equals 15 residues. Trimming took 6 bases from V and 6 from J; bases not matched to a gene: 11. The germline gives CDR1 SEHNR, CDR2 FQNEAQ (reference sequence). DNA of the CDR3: TGTGCCAGCAGTTCGGGGGGAGCTAGTTCCAATGAGCAGTTCTTC. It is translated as CASSSGGASSNEQFF.

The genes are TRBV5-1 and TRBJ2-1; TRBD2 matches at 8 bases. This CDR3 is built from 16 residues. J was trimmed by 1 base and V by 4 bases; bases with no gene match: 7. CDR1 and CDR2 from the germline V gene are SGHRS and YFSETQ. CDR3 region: CASSGSGGASYNEQFF. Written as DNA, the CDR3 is TGCGCCAGCAGCGGCTCCGGGGGGGCTTCCTACAATGAGCAGTTCTTC. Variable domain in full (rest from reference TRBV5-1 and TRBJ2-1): KAGVTQTPRYLIKTRGQQVTLSCSPISGHRSVSWYQQTPGQGLQFLFEYFSETQRNKGNFPGRFSGRQFSNSRSEMNVSTLELGDSALYLCASSGSGGASYNEQFFGPGTRLTVL.

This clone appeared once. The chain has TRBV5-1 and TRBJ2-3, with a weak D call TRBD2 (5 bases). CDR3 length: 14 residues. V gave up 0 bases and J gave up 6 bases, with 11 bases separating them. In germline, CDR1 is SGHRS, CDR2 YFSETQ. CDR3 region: CASSLDLARDTQYF. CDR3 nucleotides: TGCGCCAGCAGCTTGGATCTAGCCCGGGATACGCAGTATTTT.

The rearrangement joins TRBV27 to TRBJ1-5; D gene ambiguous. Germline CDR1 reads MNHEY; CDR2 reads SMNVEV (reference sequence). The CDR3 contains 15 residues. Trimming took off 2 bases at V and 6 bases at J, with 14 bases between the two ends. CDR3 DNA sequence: TGTGCCAGCAGTTTAGGAGCCCTCCCCAGTCAGCCCCAGCATTTT. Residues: CASSLGALPSQPQHF.

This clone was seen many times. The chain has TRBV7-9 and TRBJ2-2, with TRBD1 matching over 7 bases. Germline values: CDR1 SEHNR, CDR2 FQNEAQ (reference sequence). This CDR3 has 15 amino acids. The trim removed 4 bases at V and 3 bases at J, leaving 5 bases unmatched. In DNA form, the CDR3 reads TGTGCCAGCAGCTCCGACAGGGATTACACCGGGGAGCTGTTTTTT. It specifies CASSSDRDYTGELFF.

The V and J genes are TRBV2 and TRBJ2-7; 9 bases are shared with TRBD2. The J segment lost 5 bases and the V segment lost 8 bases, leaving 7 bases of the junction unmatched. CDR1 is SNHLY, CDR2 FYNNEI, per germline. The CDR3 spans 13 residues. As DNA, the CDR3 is TGTGCCAGCGCCGGGACTAGCAATAACGAGCAGTACGTC. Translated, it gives CASAGTSNNEQYV.

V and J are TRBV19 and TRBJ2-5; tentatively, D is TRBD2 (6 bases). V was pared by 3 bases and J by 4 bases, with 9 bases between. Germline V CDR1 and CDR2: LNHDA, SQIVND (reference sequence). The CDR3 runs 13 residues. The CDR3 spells CASSMMGGETQYF. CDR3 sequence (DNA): TGTGCCAGTAGTATGATGGGGGGAGAGACCCAGTACTTC.

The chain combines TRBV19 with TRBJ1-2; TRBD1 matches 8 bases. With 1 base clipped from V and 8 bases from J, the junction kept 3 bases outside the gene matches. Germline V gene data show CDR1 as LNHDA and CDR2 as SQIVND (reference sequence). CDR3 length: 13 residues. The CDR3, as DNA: TGTGCCAGTAGTATAGGGGCAGGGGGCGGCTACACCTTC. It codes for CASSIGAGGGYTF.

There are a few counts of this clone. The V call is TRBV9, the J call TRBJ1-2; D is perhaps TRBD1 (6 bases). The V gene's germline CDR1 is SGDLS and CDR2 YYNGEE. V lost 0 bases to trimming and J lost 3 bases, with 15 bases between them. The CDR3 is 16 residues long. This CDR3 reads CASSVGGGAWDYGYTF. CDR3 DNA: TGTGCCAGCAGCGTAGGAGGGGGGGCATGGGACTATGGCTACACCTTC.

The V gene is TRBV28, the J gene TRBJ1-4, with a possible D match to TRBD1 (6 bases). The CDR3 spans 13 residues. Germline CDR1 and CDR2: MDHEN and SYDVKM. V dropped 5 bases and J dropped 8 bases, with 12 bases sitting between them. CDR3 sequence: CASSPTGREKLFF. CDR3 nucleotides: TGTGCCAGCAGTCCCACAGGGCGCGAAAAACTGTTTTTT.

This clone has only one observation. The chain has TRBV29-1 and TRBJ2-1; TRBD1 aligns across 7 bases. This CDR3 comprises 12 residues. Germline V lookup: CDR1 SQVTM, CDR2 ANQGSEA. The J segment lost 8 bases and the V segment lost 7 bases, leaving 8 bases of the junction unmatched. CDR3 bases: TGCAGCGCCCCGACAGGGTCGGATGAGCAGTTCTTC. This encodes CSAPTGSDEQFF.

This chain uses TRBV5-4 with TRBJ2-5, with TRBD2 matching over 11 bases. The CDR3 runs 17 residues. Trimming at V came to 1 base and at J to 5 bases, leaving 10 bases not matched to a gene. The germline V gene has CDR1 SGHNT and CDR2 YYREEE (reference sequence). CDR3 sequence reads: CASSLSLAGAVQETQYF. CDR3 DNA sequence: TGTGCCAGCAGCTTGTCACTAGCGGGGGCCGTCCAGGAGACCCAGTACTTC. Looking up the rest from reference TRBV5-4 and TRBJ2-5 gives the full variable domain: ETGVTQSPTHLIKTRGQQVTLRCSSQSGHNTVSWYQQALGQGPQFIFQYYREEENGRGNFPPRFSGLQFPNYSSELNVNALELDDSALYLCASSLSLAGAVQETQYFGPGTRLLVL.

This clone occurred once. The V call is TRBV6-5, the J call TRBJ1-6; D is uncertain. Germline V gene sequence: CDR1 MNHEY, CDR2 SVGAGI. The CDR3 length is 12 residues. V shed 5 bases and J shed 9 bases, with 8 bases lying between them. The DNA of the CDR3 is TGTGCCAGCAGTCCCGGGGTTTCACCCCTCCACTTT. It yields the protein CASSPGVSPLHF.

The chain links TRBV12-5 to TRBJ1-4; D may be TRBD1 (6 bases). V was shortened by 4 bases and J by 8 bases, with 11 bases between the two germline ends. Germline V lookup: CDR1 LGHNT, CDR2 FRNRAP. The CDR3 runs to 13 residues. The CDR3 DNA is TGTGCTAGTGGTTCAGGGGTCGACGAAAAACTGTTTTTT. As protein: CASGSGVDEKLFF.

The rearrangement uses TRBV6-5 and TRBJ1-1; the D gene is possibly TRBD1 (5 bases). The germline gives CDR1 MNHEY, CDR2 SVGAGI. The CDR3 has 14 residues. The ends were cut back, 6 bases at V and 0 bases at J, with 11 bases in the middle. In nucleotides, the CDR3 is TGTGCCAGCAGCAAAGGGGAGGTGAACACTGAAGCTTTCTTT. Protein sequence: CASSKGEVNTEAFF.